This entry lists 31 T cell receptor beta chains sequenced from one sample in a study of cytomegalovirus exposure and HLA in healthy donors. The PCR contained 60 Vbeta and 13 Jbeta primers. TCRdb keeps only in-frame clones here, not all; method: immunoSEQ multiplex PCR. The sample spans 100,000 to 150,000 clones; the ten largest clones claim about 2%. The specimen was PBMCs. These receptors were collected from a man aged 35-49 years in good health and CMV-seronegative.

The V and J genes are TRBV5-3 and TRBJ2-7, with D possibly matching TRBD1 (6 bases). TRBV5-3 is recorded as an ORF, its role being uncertain. The CDR3 contains 14 residues. The V end was cut by 4 bases, the J end by 0 bases, with 11 bases between. This chain's CDR3 is CARSTVQGSYEQYF. For the CDR3, the DNA is TGTGCCAGAAGCACTGTACAGGGCTCCTACGAGCAGTACTTC.

V and J are TRBV11-3 and TRBJ2-7; possibly TRBD1 for D (5 bases). This CDR3 is 13 amino acids long. CDR1 and CDR2 (germline): SGHNT, YENEEA. The germline V and J ends were trimmed by 5 bases and 4 bases, with 12 bases remaining between them. The CDR3 protein is CASSTTERYEQYF. The DNA of the CDR3 is TGTGCCAGCAGCACGACAGAAAGGTACGAGCAGTACTTC.

The DNA of the CDR3 is TGTGCCAGCAGCGCGGGACAGGATCTAAGGGAGACCCAGTACTTC. Its translation: CASSAGQDLRETQYF. The chain carries TRBV9 and TRBJ2-5; 8 positions agree with TRBD1. The CDR3 sequence is 15 residues long. J gave up 5 bases and V 3 bases, and 9 bases lay outside the gene matches. CDR1 and CDR2 from the germline V gene are SGDLS and YYNGEE.

The gene calls are TRBV6-1 and TRBJ1-2; 7 bases fit TRBD1. J gave up 5 bases and V 3 bases, and 6 bases lay outside the gene matches. The CDR3 consists of 14 residues. Germline values: CDR1 MNHNS, CDR2 SASEGT. CDR3 amino acids: CASSETGPLYGYTF. The DNA for the CDR3 is TGTGCCAGCAGTGAGACAGGGCCCCTTTATGGCTACACCTTC.

This chain links TRBV5-1 with TRBJ2-3, with 8 bases matching TRBD1. Germline assignment: CDR1 SGHRS and CDR2 YFSETQ. The CDR3 length is 14 residues. Losses at the gene ends were 4 bases for V and 6 bases for J; bases not matched to a gene: 7. For the CDR3, the DNA is TGCGCCAGCAGCCTACAGACAGGGGTCGATACGCAGTATTTT. Protein: CASSLQTGVDTQYF. Based on the CDR3 plus reference TRBV5-1 and TRBJ2-3, the full variable domain is KAGVTQTPRYLIKTRGQQVTLSCSPISGHRSVSWYQQTPGQGLQFLFEYFSETQRNKGNFPGRFSGRQFSNSRSEMNVSTLELGDSALYLCASSLQTGVDTQYFGPGTRLTVL.

This CDR3 reads CAWSVQYEQYF. The CDR3 bases are TGTGCCTGGAGTGTACAGTACGAGCAGTACTTC. The chain is built from TRBV30 and TRBJ2-7; D gene ambiguous. Germline loops: CDR1 GTSNPN, CDR2 SVGIG (reference sequence). There are 11 residues in the CDR3. The V gene lost 0 bases and the J gene lost 4 bases, with 4 bases spanning the gap.

The chain links TRBV4-3 to TRBJ2-3; 13 positions match TRBD2. V shed 4 bases, J shed 3 bases, and the junction held 4 bases outside the gene matches. This CDR3 has 16 residues. Germline CDR1 and CDR2: LGHNA and YSLEER. The CDR3 DNA reads as TGCGCCAGCAGCCTCGGACTAGCGGGAGCTACAGATACGCAGTATTTT. It encodes CASSLGLAGATDTQYF.

The gene calls are TRBV10-3 and TRBJ2-1; D is ambiguous. This CDR3 is 13 amino acids long. V was trimmed by 8 bases and J by 5 bases, leaving 13 bases between them. Germline V gives CDR1 ENHRY, CDR2 SYGVKD. The CDR3 region is CAIGPPQNNEQFF. As DNA, the CDR3 is TGTGCCATCGGCCCCCCACAGAACAATGAGCAGTTCTTC.

The rearrangement uses TRBV6-6 and TRBJ1-1; D gene ambiguous. V lost 2 bases to trimming and J lost 3 bases, with 7 bases between them. Per the germline V gene, CDR1 is MNHNY and CDR2 is SVGAGI (reference sequence). The CDR3 covers 13 residues. The chain's CDR3 is CASSYILDTEAFF. The DNA of the CDR3 is TGTGCCAGCAGTTACATCCTCGACACTGAAGCTTTCTTT.

This rearrangement joins TRBV2 to TRBJ1-6; possible D gene TRBD1, 5 bases. The CDR3 runs to 14 residues. Germline assignment: CDR1 SNHLY and CDR2 FYNNEI. The germline V and J ends were trimmed by 1 base and 8 bases, with 9 bases remaining between them. The CDR3 is CASSEETAYSPLHF. The CDR3 region has the DNA TGTGCCAGCAGTGAAGAGACAGCCTATTCACCCCTCCACTTT.

This rearrangement joins TRBV30 to TRBJ2-3, with 11 bases fitting TRBD1. The CDR3 covers 15 residues. V trimming: 0 bases; J trimming: 4 bases; junction bases outside the gene matches: 3. Germline CDR1 is GTSNPN and CDR2 is SVGIG (reference sequence). CDR3 nucleotide sequence: TGTGCCTGGAGTGTAATGGGACAGGGGGCAGATACGCAGTATTTT. This encodes CAWSVMGQGADTQYF.

The CDR3 bases are TGTGCCAGCAGTTACAGCGGGACAAACTACGAGCAGTACTTC. This codes for CASSYSGTNYEQYF. The rearrangement joins TRBV6-6 to TRBJ2-7; possible D gene TRBD2, 7 bases. The CDR3 runs to 14 residues. V was shortened by 2 bases and J by 3 bases, with 11 bases between the two germline ends. The germline V gene has CDR1 MNHNY and CDR2 SVGAGI (reference sequence).

Worth noting for this clone: This CDR3 is missing its conserved last phenylalanine or tryptophan, likely due to a read error. The chain uses TRBV30 and TRBJ1-3; perhaps TRBD1 as D (6 bases). The CDR3 contains 15 residues. Per the germline V gene, CDR1 is GTSNPN and CDR2 is SVGIG (reference sequence). Trimming took 3 bases from V and 4 from J, leaving 16 bases between them. CDR3 nucleotides: TGTGCCTGGAGCCCACAGGGCGCACCCGGAAACACCATATATTCT. It is translated as CAWSPQGAPGNTIYS.

The gene calls are TRBV2 and TRBJ1-5; D perhaps matches TRBD1 (6 bases). Trimming took 7 bases from V and 1 from J, leaving 20 bases between them. This CDR3 contains 17 residues. The germline gives CDR1 SNHLY, CDR2 FYNNEI. The CDR3 is CASTLRQSQGSNQPQHF. Written as DNA, the CDR3 is TGTGCCAGCACTTTACGACAGTCCCAGGGGAGCAATCAGCCCCAGCATTTT.

The V call is TRBV10-3, the J call TRBJ1-2, with 7 bases matching TRBD1. The length of the CDR3 is 14 residues. The J segment lost 6 bases and the V segment lost 0 bases, leaving 4 bases of the junction unmatched. Germline V gives CDR1 ENHRY, CDR2 SYGVKD. The DNA of the CDR3 is TGTGCCATCAGTGAGTCCCGACAGGGCGATGGCTACACCTTC. This codes for CAISESRQGDGYTF.

This chain uses TRBV27 with TRBJ2-7; tentatively, D is TRBD2 (5 bases). V dropped 3 bases and J dropped 0 bases, with 9 bases sitting between them. Germline CDR1 is MNHEY and CDR2 is SMNVEV (reference sequence). The CDR3 runs 14 residues. The CDR3 coding sequence is TGTGCCAGCAGTTTCGGGGATTCCTCCTACGAGCAGTACTTC. As protein: CASSFGDSSYEQYF.

V usage is TRBV19 and J usage is TRBJ1-4, with D perhaps TRBD1 (5 bases). Trimming took off 5 bases at V and 4 bases at J, with 14 bases between the two ends. CDR1 LNHDA and CDR2 SQIVND come from the germline V gene (reference sequence). CDR3 length equals 15 residues. The CDR3 DNA follows: TGTGCCAGTAGTGCCGCGGGGCAGCTTAATGAAAAACTGTTTTTT. Translated: CASSAAGQLNEKLFF.

The chain uses TRBV25-1 and TRBJ2-2; D remains unclear. V was shortened by 2 bases and J by 3 bases, with 4 bases between the two germline ends. The CDR3 is made up of 13 amino acids. Germline CDR1 MGHDK, CDR2 SYGVNS. The CDR3 DNA follows: TGTGCCAGCAGTGAACGGGACACCGGGGAGCTGTTTTTT. It is translated as CASSERDTGELFF. Combining the CDR3 with reference TRBV25-1 and TRBJ2-2 gives the whole variable domain EADIYQTPRYLVIGTGKKITLECSQTMGHDKMYWYQQDPGMELHLIHYSYGVNSTEKGDLSSESTVSRIRTEHFPLTLESARPSHTSQYLCASSERDTGELFFGEGSRLTVL.

J is TRBJ2-5 and V is TRBV6-5; 14 bases match TRBD2. CDR3 length: 14 amino acids. V gave up 8 bases and J gave up 2 bases; unmatched junction bases: 1. The germline V gene encodes CDR1 MNHEY and CDR2 SVGAGI. In DNA, the CDR3 is TGTGCCAGCGGGACTAGCGGGGGTCAAGAGACCCAGTACTTC. Encoded protein: CASGTSGGQETQYF.

CDR3 sequence (DNA): TGTGCCAGCAGCCCAGGGGCAGGAGCTTTCTTT. Protein sequence: CASSPGAGAFF. V gene TRBV7-9 combines with J gene TRBJ1-1, with D tentatively TRBD1 (6 bases). This CDR3 is built from 11 residues. Deletions cut 5 bases from V and 10 bases from J, with 11 bases between. Per the germline V gene, CDR1 is SEHNR and CDR2 is FQNEAQ (reference sequence).

This rearrangement joins TRBV7-9 to TRBJ1-3; weak D call: TRBD1 (5 bases). Germline V gene lookup returns CDR1 SEHNR and CDR2 FQNEAQ (reference sequence). Trimming cost V 5 bases and J 3 bases, with 11 bases left between them. The CDR3 sequence is 14 residues long. The chain's CDR3 is CASSPQGFGNTIYF. The CDR3 nucleotides read TGTGCCAGCAGCCCCCAGGGCTTTGGAAACACCATATATTTT.

V gene TRBV6-1 combines with J gene TRBJ1-3; D unresolved. This CDR3 is built from 13 residues. CDR1 MNHNS and CDR2 SASEGT come from the germline V gene. The V gene lost 0 bases and the J gene lost 4 bases, with 4 bases spanning the gap. The CDR3 spells CASSEAGGNTIYF. The DNA of the CDR3 is TGTGCCAGCAGTGAAGCCGGGGGAAACACCATATATTTT.

The chain uses TRBV10-3 and TRBJ2-5, with D possibly matching TRBD1 (6 bases). V lost 6 bases, J lost 5 bases, and 10 bases lay in between. The CDR3 length is 12 residues. CDR1 is ENHRY, CDR2 SYGVKD, per germline. The CDR3 DNA sequence: TGTGCCATCAGCGACAGGTTGGAGACCCAGTACTTC. Residues: CAISDRLETQYF.

This chain connects TRBV6-5 to TRBJ1-3, with D tentatively TRBD1 (5 bases). The CDR3 is 15 residues long. CDR1 is MNHEY and CDR2 is SVGAGI in the germline V gene. Trimming cost V 0 bases and J 1 base, with 7 bases left between them. In DNA form, the CDR3 reads TGTGCCAGCAGTTACTCATCAGGGTCTGGAAACACCATATATTTT. Amino acids: CASSYSSGSGNTIYF.

Worth noting for this clone: The same CDR3 arises from other DNA sequences in this sample as well. The genes are TRBV6-5 and TRBJ2-7; 10 positions agree with TRBD2. Germline CDR1 is MNHEY and CDR2 is SVGAGI. CDR3 length equals 13 residues. V lost 6 bases to trimming and J lost 4 bases; unmatched junction nucleotides: 3. The CDR3 protein is CASRASGSYEQYF. The CDR3 nucleotides are TGTGCCAGCAGAGCTAGCGGGAGTTACGAGCAGTACTTC.

The chain carries TRBV5-1 and TRBJ2-1; tentatively, D is TRBD1 (6 bases). Looked up from germline, CDR1 is SGHRS and CDR2 is YFSETQ. The CDR3 loop spans 14 amino acids. The V gene lost 1 base and the J gene lost 8 bases, with 13 bases spanning the gap. The DNA of the CDR3 is TGCGCCAGCAGCTTGCGGAGTAAGGGGGATGAGCAGTTCTTC. Translating it yields CASSLRSKGDEQFF.

The chain couples TRBV19 to TRBJ1-2; possibly TRBD1 for D (5 bases). Per germline, CDR1 LNHDA and CDR2 SQIVND (reference sequence). The V and J ends lost 3 bases and 4 bases respectively, with 15 bases between them. The CDR3 has 15 residues. Here the CDR3 DNA reads TGTGCCAGTAGTATCAATCCACAGGACCCCTATGGCTACACCTTC. This gives the protein CASSINPQDPYGYTF.

This rearrangement joins TRBV11-3 to TRBJ1-1, with TRBD1 matching over 9 bases. Trimming cost V 5 bases and J 2 bases; bases outside gene matches: 3. CDR3 length equals 14 residues. Germline lookup yields CDR1 SGHNT and CDR2 YENEEA. The CDR3 is CASSPGQGNTEAFF. DNA for the CDR3: TGTGCCAGCAGCCCGGGACAGGGAAACACTGAAGCTTTCTTT.

The DNA of the CDR3 is TGTGCCAGCAGCCCCCGGGACAGGGCCCTCTCGCACGAGCAGTACTTC. Translated: CASSPRDRALSHEQYF. The chain is built from TRBV14 and TRBJ2-5; 9 nucleotides agree with TRBD1. The end of the DNA is better explained by TRBJ2-7, so the J call may be wrong. Per germline, CDR1 SGHDN and CDR2 FVKESK. CDR3 length: 16 amino acids.

The chain has TRBV2 and TRBJ2-6, with 10 nucleotides matching TRBD1. Germline V lookup: CDR1 SNHLY, CDR2 FYNNEI. The CDR3 has 17 amino acids. Germline trimming cut 7 bases from V and 2 bases from J; bases unmatched to any gene: 8. DNA of the CDR3: TGTGCCAGCAACGGTCCCGGGACAGGGGCTGGGGCCAACGTCCTGACTTTC. Its protein product is CASNGPGTGAGANVLTF. Combining the CDR3 with reference TRBV2 and TRBJ2-6 gives the whole variable domain EPEVTQTPSHQVTQMGQEVILRCVPISNHLYFYWYRQILGQKVEFLVSFYNNEISEKSEIFDDQFSVERPDGSNFTLKIRSTKLEDSAMYFCASNGPGTGAGANVLTFGAGSRLTVL.

DNA of the CDR3: TGTGCCAGCAAACCGGGACAGGCGGCTAATGAAAAACTGTTTTTT. Amino acids: CASKPGQAANEKLFF. This rearrangement joins TRBV27 to TRBJ1-4; 8 nucleotides line up with TRBD1. The CDR3 is made up of 15 amino acids. The junction had 7 bases not matched to a gene; V was cut back by 7 bases and J by 3 bases. Germline V CDR1 and CDR2: MNHEY, SMNVEV (reference sequence).